Each of the 20 T cell receptor beta chains below was sequenced from the same sample in a study of blood T cell repertoires in COVID-19. Clones were sequenced by immunoSEQ multiplex PCR, and TCRdb holds only the in-frame ones, with some missing. The sample records tens of thousands of clones, about 88% being singletons. Sample: peripheral blood. The receptors come from a human donor in a cohort sampled during active COVID-19.

This clone has at least ten counts. The DNA of the CDR3 is TGTGCCAGCAGTCCCGCGGGGTTCGGGTTTCGGGGAAACACCATATATTTT. Translated: CASSPAGFGFRGNTIYF. The rearrangement uses TRBV6-6 and TRBJ1-3; D unresolved. V lost 5 bases to trimming and J lost 4 bases, with 21 bases between them. In germline, CDR1 is MNHNY, CDR2 SVGAGI (reference sequence). CDR3 length: 17 residues.

This clone was detected only a few times. V usage is TRBV7-9 and J usage is TRBJ1-2, with D unclear. CDR1 and CDR2 from the germline V gene are SEHNR and FQNEAQ (reference sequence). V gave up 0 bases and J gave up 4 bases, with 9 bases separating them. CDR3 length: 14 residues. CDR3 in amino acids: CASSLAPRSYGYTF. DNA for the CDR3: TGTGCCAGCAGCTTAGCTCCCAGAAGCTATGGCTACACCTTC. Supplemented by reference TRBV7-9 and TRBJ1-2, the full variable domain reads DTGVSQNPRHKITKRGQNVTFRCDPISEHNRLYWYRQTLGQGPEFLTYFQNEAQLEKSRLLSDRFSAERPKGSFSTLEIQRTEQGDSAMYLCASSLAPRSYGYTFGSGTRLTVV.

The chain couples TRBV11-2 to TRBJ2-1; D call uncertain. The germline gives CDR1 SGHAT, CDR2 FQNNGV. V was cut by 4 bases and J by 7 bases, with 11 bases left in between. The CDR3 is 13 residues long. CDR3 nucleotides: TGTGCCAGCAGCTGGGCTATTGGGAATGAGCAGTTCTTC. Protein: CASSWAIGNEQFF.

This chain links TRBV6-5 with TRBJ2-7; the D is unclear. Per germline, CDR1 MNHEY and CDR2 SVGAGI. Deletions cut 6 bases from V and 7 bases from J, with 16 bases between. This CDR3 spans 13 amino acids. The CDR3: CASSRSSMWEQYF. In DNA form, the CDR3 reads TGTGCCAGCAGCCGGAGTAGTATGTGGGAGCAGTACTTC.

The chain is built from TRBV2 and TRBJ2-7, with TRBD2 identical over 14 bases. Germline CDR1 and CDR2: SNHLY and FYNNEI. The CDR3 totals 15 residues. The V segment lost 6 bases and the J segment 3 bases; nucleotides outside the gene matches: 4. The CDR3 nucleotides read TGTGCCAGCAGAGGGACTAGCGGGAGAGTCTACGAGCAGTACTTC. Translating it yields CASRGTSGRVYEQYF.

The gene calls are TRBV23-1 and TRBJ2-3; 12 nucleotides agree with TRBD2. TRBV23-1 has ORF status, its function being uncertain. There are 15 residues in the CDR3. With V trimmed by 2 bases and J by 4 bases, 1 base remained unmatched. This chain's CDR3 is CASSQLAGGPDTQYF. In nucleotides, the CDR3 is TGCGCCAGCAGTCAACTAGCGGGGGGGCCAGATACGCAGTATTTT.

The V gene is TRBV7-8, the J gene TRBJ1-4, with 7 bases fitting TRBD1. In germline, CDR1 is SGHVS, CDR2 FQNEAQ. V lost 1 base to trimming and J lost 8 bases; unmatched junction nucleotides: 4. This CDR3 has 14 residues. Here the CDR3 DNA reads TGTGCCAGCAGCTTAGGCGGGACAGTAGAAAAACTGTTTTTT. Protein product: CASSLGGTVEKLFF.

The J gene is TRBJ2-7, the V gene TRBV9, with 8 bases identical to TRBD1. Germline CDR1 SGDLS, CDR2 YYNGEE. V lost 4 bases, J lost 4 bases, and 10 bases stayed unmatched. The CDR3 has 15 amino acids. CDR3 sequence reads: CASSFEAGGFYEQYF. The CDR3 region has the DNA TGTGCCAGCAGCTTTGAGGCAGGGGGCTTTTACGAGCAGTACTTC.

The gene calls are TRBV5-4 and TRBJ2-7, with D unresolved. With 0 bases removed from V and 1 base from J, the gap between germline ends came to 8 bases. The germline V gene has CDR1 SGHNT and CDR2 YYREEE (reference sequence). This CDR3 contains 14 residues. The CDR3 loop reads CASSLEAASYEQYF. DNA of the CDR3: TGTGCCAGCAGCTTGGAGGCGGCTTCCTACGAGCAGTACTTC.

In this sample, this clone turned up once. The chain is built from TRBV4-1 and TRBJ1-1; possibly TRBD1 for D (6 bases). Trimming removed 5 bases at V and 3 bases at J, with 16 bases between. The CDR3 loop spans 15 amino acids. From germline, CDR1 is MGHRA and CDR2 YSYEKL. CDR3 region: CASSRTASRDTEAFF. The CDR3 bases are TGCGCCAGCAGCAGGACAGCCTCGAGGGACACTGAAGCTTTCTTT.

This clone was recorded once. The rearrangement uses TRBV24-1 and TRBJ2-3; possibly TRBD2 for D (6 bases). This CDR3 is built from 16 residues. Trimming cost V 3 bases and J 4 bases, with 16 bases left between them. CDR1 KGHDR and CDR2 SFDVKD come from the germline V gene. The CDR3 region is CATSDRGLSGPDTQYF. As DNA, the CDR3 is TGTGCCACCAGTGATAGAGGACTATCGGGGCCAGATACGCAGTATTTT.

The chain combines TRBV16 with TRBJ1-2, with 11 bases identical to TRBD1. V dropped 4 bases and J dropped 4; count of bases not matched to a gene: 14. The CDR3 sequence is 18 residues long. Per germline, CDR1 KGHSY and CDR2 FQNENV. CDR3 coding DNA: TGTGCCAGCAGCCCGTTGAACCGTGGGACAGGGGGTCTCTATGGCTACACCTTC. It yields the protein CASSPLNRGTGGLYGYTF.

This rearrangement joins TRBV6-6 to TRBJ1-1; 9 bases align to TRBD1. V shed 6 bases, J shed 5 bases, and the junction held 4 bases outside the gene matches. The CDR3 runs to 13 residues. The germline gives CDR1 MNHNY, CDR2 SVGAGI (reference sequence). CDR3 region: CASRRTGETEAFF. The CDR3 DNA reads as TGTGCCAGCAGACGGACAGGGGAAACTGAAGCTTTCTTT.

This sequence joins TRBV30 and TRBJ2-1, with D tentatively TRBD2 (5 bases). Germline V gives CDR1 GTSNPN, CDR2 SVGIG (reference sequence). The CDR3 spans 15 residues. The germline V and J ends were trimmed by 0 bases and 4 bases, with 13 bases remaining between them. The CDR3 sequence is CAWSVGFSEYNEQFF. In DNA, the CDR3 is TGTGCCTGGAGTGTAGGGTTTAGCGAATACAATGAGCAGTTCTTC.

The rearrangement uses TRBV6-5 and TRBJ1-2; 7 bases align to TRBD1. This CDR3 comprises 15 residues. CDR1 and CDR2 from the germline V gene are MNHEY and SVGAGI. J was trimmed by 0 bases and V by 4 bases; bases with no gene match: 5. CDR3 DNA: TGTGCCAGCAGTTCACAGGGGACTGCTAACTATGGCTACACCTTC. It codes for CASSSQGTANYGYTF.

The chain uses TRBV19 and TRBJ2-2, with D perhaps matching TRBD1 (6 bases). Trimming took 0 bases from V and 0 from J, leaving 8 bases between them. The germline V gene encodes CDR1 LNHDA and CDR2 SQIVND (reference sequence). The CDR3 totals 16 residues. The CDR3 sequence is CASSIDEGANTGELFF. CDR3 nucleotide sequence: TGTGCCAGTAGTATAGATGAGGGGGCGAACACCGGGGAGCTGTTTTTT.

This clone was detected once. The rearrangement uses TRBV28 and TRBJ2-1; 14 bases fit TRBD2. With 6 bases clipped from V and 7 bases from J, the junction kept 11 bases outside the gene matches. The germline gives CDR1 MDHEN, CDR2 SYDVKM. The CDR3 contains 17 residues. CDR3 coding DNA: TGTGCCAGCAGCCTACAAATGACTAGCGGGAGGGTTAATGAGCAGTTCTTC. Encoded protein: CASSLQMTSGRVNEQFF.

The CDR3 DNA is TGTGCCAGCAGCTCCCCCTCGGGGGGCAATCAAGAGACCCAGTACTTC. It specifies CASSSPSGGNQETQYF. V usage is TRBV13 and J usage is TRBJ2-5; possible D gene TRBD2, 7 bases. V was clipped by 4 bases and J by 2 bases, with 17 bases between them. CDR1 is PRHDT, CDR2 FYEKMQ, per germline (reference sequence). The CDR3 extends over 16 amino acids. Combining the CDR3 with reference TRBV13 and TRBJ2-5 gives the whole variable domain AAGVIQSPRHLIKEKRETATLKCYPIPRHDTVYWYQQGPGQDPQFLISFYEKMQSDKGSIPDRFSAQQFSDYHSELNMSSLELGDSALYFCASSSPSGGNQETQYFGPGTRLLVL.

The chain joins TRBV5-1 to TRBJ2-1; 13 bases match TRBD2. The CDR3 length is 17 residues. CDR1 and CDR2 from the germline V gene are SGHRS and YFSETQ. Trimming at V came to 1 base and at J to 5 bases, leaving 6 bases not matched to a gene. CDR3 DNA sequence: TGCGCCAGCAGCTTGACTAGCGGGAGGGCAGGTAACAATGAGCAGTTCTTC. This gives the protein CASSLTSGRAGNNEQFF.

This clone appeared a single time. This chain uses TRBV11-3 with TRBJ2-6, with D possibly matching TRBD2 (6 bases). Germline V lookup: CDR1 SGHNT, CDR2 YENEEA. The length of the CDR3 is 17 residues. The V gene lost 5 bases and the J gene lost 4 bases, with 18 bases spanning the gap. The DNA for the CDR3 is TGTGCCAGCAGCCCAGGGAGCGGGCTAGCCGGGGCCAACGTCCTGACTTTC. Amino acids: CASSPGSGLAGANVLTF.